This T cell receptor (beta chain) was obtained from a study of vaccination and CD4 T cells after COVID-19. Study details: The study drew post-COVID samples a median about 95 days after diagnosis (range 35 to 161). Control cultures were supplied with a CEFX pool, an HIV-1 Nef pool, or no peptide at all.

Treatment in this sample: roughly 10-day PBMC culture with coronavirus spike peptide pools or control peptides (ViraFEST assay). Overall study findings and caveats: The appearance of a median roughly 90% of reactive clones in convalescent patients occurred only post-vaccination. Convalescent patients had 304 of 307 vaccine-specific clones showing spike mono-reactivity.

On this clonotype itself: Its antigen is unknown.

The CDR3 extends over 17 amino acids. V lost 2 bases and J 7 bases, leaving 23 bases between the germline ends. CDR1 is MNHEY, CDR2 SMNVEV, per germline (reference sequence). The Oncomine TCR Beta short-read assay was what sequenced the DNA obtained from cultured CD4+ T cells. TCRdb used MiXCR to reprocess the PCR reads, holding one entry per CDR3 protein. The sample records roughly 14,000 distinct CDR3 sequences, around 55% being singletons. This receptor was taken from a human donor who had recovered from COVID-19. The sequenced sample was CD4+ T cells from blood, cultured in vitro. The chain has TRBV27 and TRBJ1-2; D is possibly TRBD1 (6 bases). The chain's CDR3 is CASSLSFMPDRRGGYTF. CDR3 bases: TGTGCCAGCAGTTTAAGCTTTATGCCCGACAGGAGAGGTGGCTACACCTTC.